This TCR beta chain emerged from a study of blood T cell repertoires in COVID-19. Study-level information: Researchers got acute and convalescent COVID-19 samples from the United States, Italy and Spain. From T cells, B-cell-depleted T cells, or PBMCs came the material, which was cDNA or gDNA.

In the original analysis: Using reference gene primer amplification, nucleated cell counts were estimated. Sequenced by immunoSEQ multiplex PCR; TCRdb stores in-frame clones only, minus some. V and J calls and clone size are as listed in that table; D and trimming were resolved from the DNA. The sample lists some 180,000 clones, approximately 79% seen once, with under 20% in the top ten. This CDR3 contains 12 residues. Trimming left V 4 bases short and J 5 bases short, with 9 bases between. Germline lookup yields CDR1 SQVTM and CDR2 ANQGSEA. This chain joins TRBV29-1 and TRBJ2-1, with no clear D. This receptor was obtained from a woman between 65 and 79 years old in a cohort exposed to, infected with or recovered from COVID-19 (not recorded which). Sequencing was done on a sample of PBMCs or T cells enriched from blood (not recorded which). The CDR3 DNA reads TGCAGCGTTGCTATTAATAACAATGAGCAGTTCTTC. Amino acid sequence: CSVAINNNEQFF.